Sequencing of this TCR beta chain was carried out in a study of cytomegalovirus exposure and HLA in healthy donors. Broader study findings: In a later analysis, several top co-occurrence clusters appeared linked to parvovirus B19, influenza, CMV and Epstein-Barr virus. In a later analysis, TCR beta V- and J-gene trimming was associated with a missense DCLRE1C variant.

This clone showed up just a few times. Its antigen is as yet unknown. Within the sample, other DNA sequences also encode this same CDR3. Trimming removed 3 bases from V and 5 bases from J; junction bases left unmatched: 3. The CDR3 consists of 14 residues. Germline loops: CDR1 SGHRS, CDR2 YFSETQ. Both 60 Vbeta primers and 13 Jbeta primers went into the PCR. Assay: immunoSEQ multiplex PCR; the TCRdb copy retains only in-frame clones and omits some. The sample has about 68,000 clones; 70% to 90% are singletons. The study did not record CMV serostatus for this donor. The sequence derives from a human donor in good health. Sequencing input: PBMCs. This chain joins TRBV5-1 and TRBJ2-7, with TRBD1 matching over 12 bases. The CDR3 loop is CASSSGQGADEQYF. In DNA, the CDR3 is TGCGCCAGCAGCTCGGGACAGGGGGCAGACGAGCAGTACTTC.